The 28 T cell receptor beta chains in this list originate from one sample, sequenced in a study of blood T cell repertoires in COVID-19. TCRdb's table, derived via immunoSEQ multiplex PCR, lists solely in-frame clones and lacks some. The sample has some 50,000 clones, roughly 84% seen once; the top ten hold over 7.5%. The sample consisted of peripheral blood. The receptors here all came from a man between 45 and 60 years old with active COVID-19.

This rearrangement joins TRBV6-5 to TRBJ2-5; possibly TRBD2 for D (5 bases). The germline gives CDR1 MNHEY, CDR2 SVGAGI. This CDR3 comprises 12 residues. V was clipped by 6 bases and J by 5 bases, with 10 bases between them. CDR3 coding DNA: TGTGCCAGCAGCCGGGGTGTGGAGACCCAGTACTTC. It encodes CASSRGVETQYF.

The CDR3 reads CSAGRGTEAFF. DNA for the CDR3: TGCAGTGCTGGTCGGGGTACTGAAGCTTTCTTT. The rearrangement uses TRBV20-1 and TRBJ1-1; D remains unclear. Germline V CDR1 and CDR2: DFQATT, SNEGSKA (reference sequence). The CDR3 covers 11 residues. Deletions cut 5 bases from V and 5 bases from J, with 9 bases between.

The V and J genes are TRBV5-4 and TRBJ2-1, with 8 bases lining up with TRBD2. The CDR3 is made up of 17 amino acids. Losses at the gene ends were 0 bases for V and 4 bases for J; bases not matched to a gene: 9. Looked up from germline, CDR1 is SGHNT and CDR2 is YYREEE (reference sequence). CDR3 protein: CASSLDRGLVTYNEQFF. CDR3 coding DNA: TGTGCCAGCAGCTTGGATCGGGGACTAGTCACGTACAATGAGCAGTTCTTC.

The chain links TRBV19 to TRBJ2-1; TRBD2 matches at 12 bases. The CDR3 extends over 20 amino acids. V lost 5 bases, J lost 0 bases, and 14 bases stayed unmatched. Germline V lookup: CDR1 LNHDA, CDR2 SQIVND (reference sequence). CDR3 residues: CASSARLAGVGRSSYNEQFF. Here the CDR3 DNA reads TGTGCCAGTAGTGCCCGACTAGCGGGAGTTGGGAGGAGCTCCTACAATGAGCAGTTCTTC.

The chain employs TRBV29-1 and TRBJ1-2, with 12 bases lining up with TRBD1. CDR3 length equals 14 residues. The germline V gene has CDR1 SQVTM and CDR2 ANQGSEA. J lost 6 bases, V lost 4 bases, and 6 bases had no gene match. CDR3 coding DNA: TGCAGCGTTGCGGGGGACAGGGGGCATGATGGCTACACCTTC. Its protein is CSVAGDRGHDGYTF.

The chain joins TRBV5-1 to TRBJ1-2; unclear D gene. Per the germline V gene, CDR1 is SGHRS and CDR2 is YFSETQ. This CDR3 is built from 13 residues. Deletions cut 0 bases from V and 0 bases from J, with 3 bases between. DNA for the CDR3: TGCGCCAGCAGCTTGGACACTAACTATGGCTACACCTTC. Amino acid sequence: CASSLDTNYGYTF.

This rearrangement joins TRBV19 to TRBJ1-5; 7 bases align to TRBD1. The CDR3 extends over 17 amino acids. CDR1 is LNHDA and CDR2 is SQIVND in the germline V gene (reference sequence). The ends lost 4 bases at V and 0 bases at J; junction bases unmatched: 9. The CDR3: CASSKGAVANSNQPQHF. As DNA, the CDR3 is TGTGCCAGTAGTAAGGGGGCGGTCGCCAATAGCAATCAGCCCCAGCATTTT.

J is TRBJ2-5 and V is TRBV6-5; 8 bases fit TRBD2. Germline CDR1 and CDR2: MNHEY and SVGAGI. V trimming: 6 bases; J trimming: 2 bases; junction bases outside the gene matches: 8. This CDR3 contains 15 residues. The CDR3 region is CASRRNSGGQETQYF. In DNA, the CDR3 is TGTGCCAGCAGGAGGAACAGCGGGGGACAAGAGACCCAGTACTTC.

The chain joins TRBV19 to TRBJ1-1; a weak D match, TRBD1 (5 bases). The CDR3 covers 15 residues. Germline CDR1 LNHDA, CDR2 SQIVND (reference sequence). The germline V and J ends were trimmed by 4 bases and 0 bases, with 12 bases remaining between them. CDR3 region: CASSTHQGLNTEAFF. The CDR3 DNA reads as TGTGCCAGTAGTACCCACCAGGGATTGAACACTGAAGCTTTCTTT.

The CDR3 spells CASSPGTAGAEQYF. CDR3 nucleotides: TGTGCCAGCAGCCCCGGGACAGCCGGGGCCGAGCAGTACTTC. The rearrangement joins TRBV14 to TRBJ2-7, with 7 positions matching TRBD1. The germline V gene has CDR1 SGHDN and CDR2 FVKESK. The CDR3 sequence is 14 residues long. Trimming at V came to 4 bases and at J to 6 bases, leaving 9 bases not matched to a gene. The full variable domain, with the rest looked up from reference TRBV14 and TRBJ2-7, is EAGVTQFPSHSVIEKGQTVTLRCDPISGHDNLYWYRRVMGKEIKFLLHFVKESKQDESGMPNNRFLAERTGGTYSTLKVQPAELEDSGVYFCASSPGTAGAEQYFGPGTRLTVT.

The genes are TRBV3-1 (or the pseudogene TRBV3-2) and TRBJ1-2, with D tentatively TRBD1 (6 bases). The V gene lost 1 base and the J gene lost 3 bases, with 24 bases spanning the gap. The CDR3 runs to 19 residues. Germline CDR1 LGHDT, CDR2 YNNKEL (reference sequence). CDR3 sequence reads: CASSQAPFRDNSRDYGYTF. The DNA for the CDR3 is TGTGCCAGCAGCCAAGCCCCATTCCGGGACAATTCTCGAGACTATGGCTACACCTTC.

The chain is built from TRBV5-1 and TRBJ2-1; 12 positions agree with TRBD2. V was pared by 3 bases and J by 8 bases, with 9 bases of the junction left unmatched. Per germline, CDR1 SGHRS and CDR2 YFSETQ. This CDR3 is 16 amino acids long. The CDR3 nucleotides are TGCGCCAGCAGCTCGGGGCCTAGCGGGAGGGACGATGAGCAGTTCTTC. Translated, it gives CASSSGPSGRDDEQFF.

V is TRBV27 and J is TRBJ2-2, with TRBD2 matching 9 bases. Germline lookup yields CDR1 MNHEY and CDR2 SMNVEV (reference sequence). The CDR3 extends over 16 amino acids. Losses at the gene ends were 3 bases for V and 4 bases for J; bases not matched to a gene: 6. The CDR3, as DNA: TGTGCCAGCAGTTTCCTGGCGGGGGGGCCCACCGGGGAGCTGTTTTTT. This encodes CASSFLAGGPTGELFF.

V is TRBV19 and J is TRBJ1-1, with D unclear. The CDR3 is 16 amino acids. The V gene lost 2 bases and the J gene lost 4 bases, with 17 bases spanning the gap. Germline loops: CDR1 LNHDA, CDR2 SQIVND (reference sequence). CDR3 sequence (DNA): TGTGCCAGTAGTATAACGGGGTCCCTGAAGGGCACTGAAGCTTTCTTT. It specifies CASSITGSLKGTEAFF.

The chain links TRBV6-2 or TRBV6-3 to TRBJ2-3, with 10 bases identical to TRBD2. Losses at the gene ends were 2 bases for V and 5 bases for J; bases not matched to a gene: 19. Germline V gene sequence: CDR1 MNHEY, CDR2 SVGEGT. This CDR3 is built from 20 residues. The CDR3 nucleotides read TGTGCCAGCAGTTACGTTATTGGCCTGTCTAGCGGGAGAGGGGTAGATACGCAGTATTTT. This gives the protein CASSYVIGLSSGRGVDTQYF.

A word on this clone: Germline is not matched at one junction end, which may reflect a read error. This CDR3 reads CASSPPGGAVTDAQYF. CDR3 sequence (DNA): TGTGCCAGCTCACCACCGGGCGGAGCGGTCACAGATGCGCAGTATTTT. The chain uses TRBV18 and TRBJ2-3; perhaps TRBD2 as D (5 bases). The CDR3 has 16 residues. The germline gives CDR1 KGHSH, CDR2 LQKENI.

The DNA of the CDR3 is TGTGCCAGCAGTTACCTCCTGGCCCCGACAGGGGTTCCTTCTGGGGCCAACGTCCTGACTTTC. Protein: CASSYLLAPTGVPSGANVLTF. This chain uses TRBV6-2 or TRBV6-3 with TRBJ2-6, with TRBD1 identical over 8 bases. The CDR3 runs 21 residues. Germline V CDR1 and CDR2: MNHEY, SVGEGT. V lost 2 bases to trimming and J lost 1 base; unmatched junction nucleotides: 16.

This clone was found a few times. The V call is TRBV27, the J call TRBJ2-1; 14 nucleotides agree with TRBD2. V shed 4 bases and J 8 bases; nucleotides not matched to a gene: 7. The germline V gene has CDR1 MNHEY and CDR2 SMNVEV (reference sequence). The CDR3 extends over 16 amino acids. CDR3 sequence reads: CASSSWTSGGPDEQFF. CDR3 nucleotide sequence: TGTGCCAGCAGTTCATGGACTAGCGGGGGGCCCGATGAGCAGTTCTTC.

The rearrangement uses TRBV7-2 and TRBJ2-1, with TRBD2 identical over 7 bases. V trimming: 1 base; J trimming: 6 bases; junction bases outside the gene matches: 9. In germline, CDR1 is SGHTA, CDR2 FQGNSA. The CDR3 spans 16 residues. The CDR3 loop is CASSLEFAGVSNEQFF. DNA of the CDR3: TGTGCCAGCAGCTTAGAGTTTGCGGGGGTTTCCAATGAGCAGTTCTTC.

The CDR3, as DNA: TGTGCCAGCAGTCCCCGGTCCGGGGTCCGCAATCAGCCCCAGCATTTT. The encoded protein is CASSPRSGVRNQPQHF. The J gene is TRBJ1-5, the V gene TRBV28; no definite D call. Germline CDR1 reads MDHEN; CDR2 reads SYDVKM. The germline V and J ends were trimmed by 5 bases and 2 bases, with 16 bases remaining between them. CDR3 length equals 16 residues.

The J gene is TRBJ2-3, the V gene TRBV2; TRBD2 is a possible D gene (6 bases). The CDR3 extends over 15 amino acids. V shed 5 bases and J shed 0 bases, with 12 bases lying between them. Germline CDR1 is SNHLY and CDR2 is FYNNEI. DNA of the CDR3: TGTGCCAGCAGTCCCGGGACTTCTAGCACAGATACGCAGTATTTT. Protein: CASSPGTSSTDTQYF.

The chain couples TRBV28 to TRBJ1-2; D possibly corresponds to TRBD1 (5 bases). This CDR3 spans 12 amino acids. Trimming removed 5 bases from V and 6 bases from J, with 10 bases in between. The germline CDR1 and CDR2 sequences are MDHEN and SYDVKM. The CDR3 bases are TGTGCCAGCAGTCGACAGCAGGATGGCTACACCTTC. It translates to CASSRQQDGYTF.

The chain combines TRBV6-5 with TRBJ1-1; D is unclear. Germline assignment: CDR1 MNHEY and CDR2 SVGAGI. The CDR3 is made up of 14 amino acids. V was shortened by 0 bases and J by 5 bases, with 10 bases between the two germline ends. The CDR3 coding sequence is TGTGCCAGCAGTTACTCAATGAGGGAAACTGAAGCTTTCTTT. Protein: CASSYSMRETEAFF.

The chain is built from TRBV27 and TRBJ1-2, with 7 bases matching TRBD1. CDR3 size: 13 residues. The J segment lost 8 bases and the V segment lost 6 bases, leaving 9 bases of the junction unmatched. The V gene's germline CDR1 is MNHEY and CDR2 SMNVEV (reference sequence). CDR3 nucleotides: TGTGCCAGCAGCCTTAACCAGGGGGACGGCTACACCTTC. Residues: CASSLNQGDGYTF.

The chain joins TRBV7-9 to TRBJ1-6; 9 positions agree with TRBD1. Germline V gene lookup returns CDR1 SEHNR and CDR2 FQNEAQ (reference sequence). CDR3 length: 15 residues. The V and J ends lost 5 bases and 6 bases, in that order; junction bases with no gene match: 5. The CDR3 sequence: CASSDTGGVNSPLHF. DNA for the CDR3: TGTGCCAGCAGCGATACAGGGGGCGTTAATTCACCCCTCCACTTT.

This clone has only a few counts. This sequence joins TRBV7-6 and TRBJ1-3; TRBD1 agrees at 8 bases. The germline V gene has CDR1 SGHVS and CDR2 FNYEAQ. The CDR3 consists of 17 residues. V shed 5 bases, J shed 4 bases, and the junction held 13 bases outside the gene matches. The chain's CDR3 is CASSPRVGRGLGNTIYF. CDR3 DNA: TGTGCCAGCAGCCCCAGAGTGGGCAGGGGGCTGGGAAACACCATATATTTT.

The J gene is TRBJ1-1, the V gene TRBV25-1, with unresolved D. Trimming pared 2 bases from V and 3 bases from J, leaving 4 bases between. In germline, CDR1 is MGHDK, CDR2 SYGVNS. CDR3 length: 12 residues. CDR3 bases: TGTGCCAGCAGTGAACAGGACACTGAAGCTTTCTTT. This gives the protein CASSEQDTEAFF.

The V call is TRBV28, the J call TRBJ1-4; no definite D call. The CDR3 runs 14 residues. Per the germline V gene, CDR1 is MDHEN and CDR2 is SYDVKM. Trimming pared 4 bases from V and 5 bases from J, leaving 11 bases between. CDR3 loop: CASSSAGGNEKLFF. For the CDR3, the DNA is TGTGCCAGCAGTTCGGCCGGAGGGAATGAAAAACTGTTTTTT.